This T cell receptor (beta chain) was found in a study of T-cell reconstitution after alpha-beta-depleted transplantation in children. This clonotype was counted between two and nine times. As it was prepared, the TCRbeta library received unique molecular identifiers. TCRdb re-derived calls from the PCR reads in MiXCR, one entry per CDR3 protein. The sample has hundreds of thousands of distinct CDR3 sequences, 9.9% seen once; the top ten hold about a tenth. Sequenced material: PBMCs from the stem cell graft donor, taken from the stem cell graft. The source of this sequence is a human donor who donated a stem cell graft to a child with SCID.

CDR3 DNA: TGCGCCAGCAGCTTGGTTAGCGGGGTCACAGATACGCAGTATTTT. Its translation: CASSLVSGVTDTQYF. V and J are TRBV5-1 and TRBJ2-3, with TRBD2 matching over 8 bases. J gave up 2 bases and V 0 bases, and 2 bases lay outside the gene matches. Germline V gene lookup returns CDR1 SGHRS and CDR2 YFSETQ. The CDR3 contains 15 residues.